The 10 T cell receptor beta chains below all came from one sample that was sequenced in a study of blood T cell repertoires in COVID-19. The table came from immunoSEQ multiplex PCR; TCRdb's copy has only in-frame clones and leaves some out. The sample lists approximately 40,000 clones, around 90% occurring once. The material sequenced was peripheral blood. All receptors come from a woman of 80 years or more in a cohort sampled during active or convalescent COVID-19.

The chain recombines TRBV5-4 with TRBJ2-3; D might be TRBD2 (5 bases). The CDR3 is 16 residues long. Germline V gene data show CDR1 as SGHNT and CDR2 as YYREEE (reference sequence). V was cut by 3 bases and J by 1 base, with 15 bases left in between. The CDR3 bases are TGTGCCAGCAGCTCCACCCCGGTGGGAGGCACAGATACGCAGTATTTT. This sequence encodes CASSSTPVGGTDTQYF.

The chain links TRBV10-3 to TRBJ2-1, with 8 positions matching TRBD1. The CDR3 spans 14 residues. The germline gives CDR1 ENHRY, CDR2 SYGVKD. The V segment lost 4 bases and the J segment 7 bases; nucleotides outside the gene matches: 6. The CDR3 is CAISAGQGGNEQFF. In DNA, the CDR3 is TGTGCCATCAGTGCAGGACAGGGTGGTAATGAGCAGTTCTTC.

The rearrangement links TRBV11-3 to TRBJ2-5, with 9 bases lining up with TRBD1. Trimming took 5 bases from V and 4 from J; bases not matched to a gene: 14. The CDR3 length is 17 residues. Per the germline V gene, CDR1 is SGHNT and CDR2 is YENEEA. CDR3 DNA: TGTGCCAGCAGCCCCACCCCGGGAAACAGGGGGCTAGAGACCCAGTACTTC. Its translation: CASSPTPGNRGLETQYF.

The V call is TRBV2, the J call TRBJ1-5; 9 bases are shared with TRBD1. The CDR3 is 13 residues long. From germline, CDR1 is SNHLY and CDR2 FYNNEI. V shed 7 bases and J 6 bases; nucleotides not matched to a gene: 4. CDR3 sequence reads: CASTGQGTQPQHF. For the CDR3, the DNA is TGTGCCAGCACCGGACAGGGGACTCAGCCCCAGCATTTT.

The V and J genes are TRBV7-9 and TRBJ2-7; D is undetermined. The CDR3 runs to 15 residues. V was shortened by 0 bases and J by 0 bases, with 9 bases between the two germline ends. Germline lookup yields CDR1 SEHNR and CDR2 FQNEAQ (reference sequence). CDR3 sequence reads: CASSLAVGYSYEQYF. CDR3 DNA sequence: TGTGCCAGCAGCTTAGCGGTCGGGTACTCCTACGAGCAGTACTTC. Based on the CDR3 plus reference TRBV7-9 and TRBJ2-7, the full variable domain is DTGVSQNPRHKITKRGQNVTFRCDPISEHNRLYWYRQTLGQGPEFLTYFQNEAQLEKSRLLSDRFSAERPKGSFSTLEIQRTEQGDSAMYLCASSLAVGYSYEQYFGPGTRLTVT.

The V gene is TRBV11-3, the J gene TRBJ1-1, with 11 positions matching TRBD1. V dropped 2 bases and J dropped 11; count of bases not matched to a gene: 4. This CDR3 region has 13 residues. The V gene's germline CDR1 is SGHNT and CDR2 YENEEA. CDR3 in DNA: TGTGCCAGCAGCTTAAGTGGGGACAGGGGGGCTTTCTTT. Translated, it gives CASSLSGDRGAFF.

This chain joins TRBV12-3 or TRBV12-4 and TRBJ2-1, with 9 bases aligning to TRBD2. The junction had 5 bases not matched to a gene; V was cut back by 7 bases and J by 7 bases. CDR3 length: 13 residues. The CDR3 loop reads CASNSGRSNEQFF. The CDR3 DNA follows: TGTGCCAGCAATAGCGGGAGATCAAATGAGCAGTTCTTC.

The chain has TRBV27 and TRBJ2-7; 7 nucleotides match TRBD2. CDR3 length: 14 residues. Germline trimming cut 3 bases from V and 1 base from J; bases unmatched to any gene: 3. Germline-derived CDR1 and CDR2 are MNHEY and SMNVEV (reference sequence). The chain's CDR3 is CASSLRTSSYEQYF. Written as DNA, the CDR3 is TGTGCCAGCAGTTTGAGGACTAGTTCCTACGAGCAGTACTTC.

The chain recombines TRBV2 with TRBJ1-6, with 11 bases aligning to TRBD1. The CDR3 has 15 residues. The germline gives CDR1 SNHLY, CDR2 FYNNEI. The ends lost 5 bases at V and 10 bases at J; junction bases unmatched: 7. CDR3 nucleotide sequence: TGTGCCAGCAGTCTTACTGGGACAGGGGGATCACCCCTCCACTTT. Its translation is CASSLTGTGGSPLHF.

This clone occurred once. This chain connects TRBV3-1 (or the pseudogene TRBV3-2) to TRBJ2-7, with a possible D match to TRBD1 (5 bases). The CDR3 consists of 13 residues. Germline CDR1 is LGHDT and CDR2 is YNNKEL (reference sequence). V lost 5 bases to trimming and J lost 2 bases, with 10 bases between them. The CDR3 DNA is TGTGCCAGCAGCTGGGGCAGAGCCTACGAGCAGTACTTC. Its protein is CASSWGRAYEQYF.